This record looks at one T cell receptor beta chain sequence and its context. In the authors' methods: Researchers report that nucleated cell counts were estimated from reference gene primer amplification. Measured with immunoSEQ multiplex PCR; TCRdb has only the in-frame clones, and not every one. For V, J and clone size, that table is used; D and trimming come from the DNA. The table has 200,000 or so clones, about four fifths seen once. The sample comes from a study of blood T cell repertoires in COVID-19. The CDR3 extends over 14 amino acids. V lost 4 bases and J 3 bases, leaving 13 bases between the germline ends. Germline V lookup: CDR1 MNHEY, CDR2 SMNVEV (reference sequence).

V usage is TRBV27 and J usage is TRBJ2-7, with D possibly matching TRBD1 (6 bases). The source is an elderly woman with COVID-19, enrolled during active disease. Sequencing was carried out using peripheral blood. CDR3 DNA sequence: TGTGCCAGCAGTTACGGACAGACGAACTACGAGCAGTACTTC. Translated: CASSYGQTNYEQYF.